This T cell receptor beta chain stems from a study of CD8 T cell repertoires and HIV-1 epitope variants. At the level of the study: Epitopes were three Gag families plus Nef HW9 and YT9.

This clone was recorded only once. The antigen is unknown. Profiled with immunoSEQ multiplex PCR; TCRdb holds only in-frame clones, not every one. The sample shows a few thousand clones, approximately 64% of them seen only once. The V segment lost 1 base and the J segment 6 bases; nucleotides outside the gene matches: 7. Germline V gene sequence: CDR1 LNHDA, CDR2 SQIVND (reference sequence). There are 17 residues in the CDR3. The chain has TRBV19 and TRBJ2-4; TRBD2 matches at 12 bases. The sequence was obtained from a male donor with HIV. Sequencing used cultured CD8+ T cells derived from PBMCs. CDR3 loop: CASSIALAGGPGNIQYF. In nucleotides, the CDR3 is TGTGCCAGTAGTATAGCCCTAGCGGGGGGGCCCGGAAACATTCAGTACTTC.